Here is one T cell receptor (beta chain) with its context. Antigen unknown. These data are taken from a study of cytomegalovirus exposure and HLA in healthy donors. About the research overall: Of some 400 genotyped donors, about 81% grouped in the Caucasian-associated ancestry cluster.

Regarding the study as a whole: Researchers counted around 150 TCR beta chains as cytomegalovirus-associated. Earlier analysis found most TCR beta V segments productive about 87% or about 30% of the time.

The trim removed 6 bases at V and 4 bases at J, leaving 3 bases unmatched. Looked up from germline, CDR1 is MNHNS and CDR2 is SASEGT. The CDR3 is made up of 13 amino acids. 60 Vbeta and 13 Jbeta primers were used in PCR. Profiling relied on immunoSEQ multiplex PCR, and the TCRdb table lists in-frame clones only, not all of them. The listing records about 48,000 clones. The TCR sequence derives from a male donor in good health and CMV-seropositive. The sample comprised PBMCs. The rearrangement joins TRBV6-1 to TRBJ2-7; 10 positions agree with TRBD1. The CDR3: CASRGQGEYEQYF. The CDR3 bases are TGTGCCAGCAGAGGACAGGGGGAGTACGAGCAGTACTTC.